This T cell receptor (beta chain) was recorded in a study of T cells in localized non-small cell lung cancer. Study-level results: Multi-region tumor sequencing was not done, so intratumor heterogeneity could not be excluded. Elevated blood T cell density was associated with longer overall survival.

TCRdb keeps only in-frame clones here, not all; method: immunoSEQ multiplex PCR. The sample consists of 35,000 to 45,000 clones, around 80% of them appearing once. This clone was observed a single time. Its antigen remains unknown. This CDR3 is built from 14 residues. Germline V gene lookup returns CDR1 SGHRS and CDR2 YFSETQ. V lost 1 base and J lost 1, with 8 bases in between. Source: peripheral blood, taken before any cancer treatment. This clonotype originated in a male donor at least 60 years old with stage III squamous cell lung carcinoma. The chain couples TRBV5-1 to TRBJ1-1; D uncertain. The CDR3 loop reads CASSLTTKNTEAFF. CDR3 DNA: TGCGCCAGCAGCTTGACGACAAAGAACACTGAAGCTTTCTTT.